These 21 T cell receptor beta chains came from one sample sequenced in a study of blood T cells in healthy people across ages. Combining a sample-barcoded 5' primer with a J-beta primer mix, a second PCR ran for 7 to 11 cycles. MiXCR, applied by TCRdb to the 5' RACE reads, yields one record per CDR3 protein. Among about 1.4 million distinct CDR3 sequences listed, 59% were seen once. Material: blood. The origin of the receptors is a man between 18 and 35 years old in good health.

V and J are TRBV5-1 and TRBJ1-6; D call uncertain. CDR3 length: 14 residues. CDR1 and CDR2 from the germline V gene are SGHRS and YFSETQ. Trimming removed 4 bases at V and 7 bases at J, with 12 bases between. CDR3 sequence (DNA): TGCGCCAGCAGCGACCGGGCTCCAAATTCACCCCTCCACTTT. Its protein is CASSDRAPNSPLHF.

This clonotype has just a few counts. The chain uses TRBV29-1 and TRBJ2-1; 7 positions agree with TRBD1. The CDR3 spans 12 residues. J was trimmed by 7 bases and V by 6 bases; bases with no gene match: 6. Per germline, CDR1 SQVTM and CDR2 ANQGSEA. As DNA, the CDR3 is TGCAGCGTGGGGACAGAGAATAATGAGCAGTTCTTC. It codes for CSVGTENNEQFF.

J is TRBJ2-5 and V is TRBV6-6, with D perhaps matching TRBD1 (6 bases). This CDR3 has 15 residues. Germline-derived CDR1 and CDR2 are MNHNY and SVGAGI (reference sequence). Trimming pared 0 bases from V and 4 bases from J, leaving 12 bases between. The CDR3 coding sequence is TGTGCCAGCAGTTACTCCAGGGGCTCCCTAGAGACCCAGTACTTC. This sequence encodes CASSYSRGSLETQYF.

The chain is built from TRBV27 and TRBJ2-3; tentative D call: TRBD2 (6 bases). V lost 6 bases, J lost 7 bases, and 11 bases lay in between. The CDR3 runs 12 residues. Germline CDR1 and CDR2: MNHEY and SMNVEV (reference sequence). CDR3 nucleotide sequence: TGTGCCAGCAGAACACTAGCACATACGCAGTATTTT. It codes for CASRTLAHTQYF.

The chain combines TRBV5-6 with TRBJ2-1; D may correspond to TRBD1 or TRBD2 (6 bases each). With 2 bases removed from V and 8 bases from J, the gap between germline ends came to 14 bases. Germline assignment: CDR1 SGHDT and CDR2 YYEEEE. The CDR3 sequence is 14 residues long. CDR3 in amino acids: CASSFRGLEDEQFF. CDR3 sequence (DNA): TGTGCCAGCAGCTTCCGGGGGCTAGAGGATGAGCAGTTCTTC.

The rearrangement uses TRBV27 and TRBJ1-2, with D possibly being TRBD1 (6 bases). Germline CDR1 and CDR2: MNHEY and SMNVEV (reference sequence). This CDR3 comprises 10 residues. The CDR3 DNA reads TGTCCTAGATTAATGGGGGCAGGCACCTTC. This encodes CPRLMGAGTF.

In this sample, this clonotype turned up a few times. This rearrangement joins TRBV29-1 to TRBJ2-6; 7 positions match TRBD1. The junction had 5 bases not matched to a gene; V was cut back by 3 bases and J by 0 bases. The germline V gene has CDR1 SQVTM and CDR2 ANQGSEA. The CDR3 runs 16 residues. CDR3 sequence (DNA): TGCAGCGTTGAGGAGACAGGGATCTCTGGGGCCAACGTCCTGACTTTC. Translation gives CSVEETGISGANVLTF.

The chain recombines TRBV12-3 or TRBV12-4 with TRBJ2-1; 8 bases line up with TRBD2. TRBJ2-7 explains the end of the DNA better; the J call may be wrong. The CDR3 length is 16 residues. CDR3 loop: CASSPPSAGDYNEQYF. CDR3 coding DNA: TGTGCCAGCAGCCCCCCCTCAGCGGGGGACTACAATGAGCAGTACTTC.

Notes on this clonotype: At one end, the junction sequence differs from germline, possibly due to a read error. The chain combines TRBV3-1 with TRBJ2-6; 8 bases match TRBD1. The CDR3 sequence is 17 residues long. Germline values: CDR1 LGHDT, CDR2 YNNKEL (reference sequence). CDR3 loop: CAISPTGVSSGANVLTF. CDR3 bases: TGTGCCATCAGCCCGACAGGGGTAAGCTCTGGGGCCAACGTCCTGACTTTC.

This clonotype was found many times. V and J are TRBV7-2 and TRBJ2-3; D gene uncertain. V lost 7 bases and J 8 bases, leaving 16 bases between the germline ends. CDR3 length: 13 amino acids. The germline gives CDR1 SGHTA, CDR2 FQGNSA. CDR3 sequence (DNA): TGTGCCAGCACCGCCCCGAAGGGAACTACGCAGTATTTT. Protein sequence: CASTAPKGTTQYF.

There are a few counts of this clonotype. The junction differs from germline at one of its ends, possibly a read error. The CDR3 sequence is CASSQAGDNEQFF. Here the CDR3 DNA reads TGCGCCAGCAGCCAAGCAGGGGACAATGAGCAGTTCTTC. This sequence joins TRBV3-1 and TRBJ2-1; a possible D gene is TRBD1 (6 bases). This CDR3 has 13 residues. CDR1 is LGHDT, CDR2 YNNKEL, per germline (reference sequence).

The chain is built from TRBV6-6 and TRBJ1-5; D gene unclear. This CDR3 has 13 amino acids. Trimming left V 8 bases short and J 0 bases short, with 8 bases between. Germline V gene lookup returns CDR1 MNHNY and CDR2 SVGAGI (reference sequence). CDR3 residues: CASRIYSNQPQHF. The CDR3 nucleotides read TGTGCCAGCCGAATTTATAGCAATCAGCCCCAGCATTTT.

This chain connects TRBV7-9 to TRBJ2-3; possibly TRBD2 for D (5 bases). CDR3 size: 14 residues. CDR1 and CDR2 from the germline V gene are SEHNR and FQNEAQ (reference sequence). Trimming took off 3 bases at V and 5 bases at J, with 12 bases between the two ends. The CDR3 nucleotides read TGTGCCAGCAGCTTTGCGGGCCGGGGAGATACGCAGTATTTT. This translates into CASSFAGRGDTQYF.

Comment on this clonotype: The junction departs from germline at one end; a sequencing error may be responsible. The chain links TRBV5-1 to TRBJ1-1; D is possibly TRBD1 (6 bases). Germline CDR1 and CDR2: SGHRS and YFSETQ. The CDR3 consists of 14 residues. The CDR3 DNA reads as TGCGCCAGCAGCTTGGAGGGGGATAGCACTGAGGCTTTCTTT. Encoded protein: CASSLEGDSTEAFF.

V usage is TRBV20-1 and J usage is TRBJ1-1; TRBD1 aligns across 8 bases. This CDR3 has 13 residues. The germline V gene has CDR1 DFQATT and CDR2 SNEGSKA (reference sequence). The junction had 8 bases not matched to a gene; V was cut back by 6 bases and J by 5 bases. The CDR3 sequence: CSACRDRRTEAFF. The CDR3 nucleotides read TGCAGTGCCTGCCGGGACAGGAGGACTGAAGCTTTCTTT.

This sequence joins TRBV13 and TRBJ1-6; D gene unclear. The V gene's germline CDR1 is PRHDT and CDR2 FYEKMQ (reference sequence). The CDR3 spans 13 residues. The V and J ends lost 4 bases and 10 bases respectively, with 11 bases between them. The CDR3 region has the DNA TGTGCCAGCAGCTCCCCTGGACGGTCACCCCTCCACTTT. This translates into CASSSPGRSPLHF.

V gene TRBV10-1 combines with J gene TRBJ2-7; 7 bases are shared with TRBD1. After removal of 5 bases from V and 6 bases from J, the junction contained 10 bases not matched to a gene. CDR1 is WNHNN, CDR2 SYGVQD, per germline (reference sequence). This CDR3 region has 14 residues. The DNA of the CDR3 is TGCGCCAGCAGTCACTATCCGACAGGGTCCGAGCAGTACTTC. As protein: CASSHYPTGSEQYF.

V is TRBV9 and J is TRBJ1-2; the match to TRBD1 covers 7 bases. V shed 3 bases, J shed 4 bases, and the junction held 6 bases outside the gene matches. Germline-derived CDR1 and CDR2 are SGDLS and YYNGEE. The CDR3 sequence is 14 residues long. Here the CDR3 DNA reads TGTGCCAGCAGCGCGACAGGGCTCGGCTATGGCTACACCTTC. This translates into CASSATGLGYGYTF. Full variable domain (rest looked up from reference TRBV9 and TRBJ1-2): DSGVTQTPKHLITATGQRVTLRCSPRSGDLSVYWYQQSLDQGLQFLIQYYNGEERAKGNILERFSAQQFPDLHSELNLSSLELGDSALYFCASSATGLGYGYTFGSGTRLTVV.

The rearrangement joins TRBV4-3 to TRBJ1-4; D gene ambiguous. Per germline, CDR1 LGHNA and CDR2 YSLEER. The V end lost 0 bases, the J end lost 4 bases, and 9 bases lay between the germline ends. The CDR3 is 15 residues long. CDR3 protein: CASSQELALNEKLFF. CDR3 DNA: TGCGCCAGCAGCCAAGAGCTAGCCCTTAATGAAAAACTGTTTTTT.

This chain joins TRBV10-3 and TRBJ2-5; the D is unclear. Trimming took off 4 bases at V and 1 base at J, with 10 bases between the two ends. Germline CDR1 is ENHRY and CDR2 is SYGVKD. The CDR3 has 14 residues. The CDR3 coding sequence is TGTGCCATCAGTGCAGACACAACCCAAGAGACCCAGTACTTC. Protein: CAISADTTQETQYF.

This chain joins TRBV20-1 and TRBJ2-5; 7 bases agree with TRBD2. The end of the DNA is better explained by TRBJ2-7, so the J call may be wrong. The CDR3 has 12 amino acids. Germline CDR1 and CDR2: DFQATT and SNEGSKA (reference sequence). For the CDR3, the DNA is TGCAGTGCTAGTAAGGGAGGGAACGAGCAGTACTTC. This sequence encodes CSASKGGNEQYF.